Following are 20 T cell receptor beta chains from one sample sequenced in a study of blood T cell repertoires in COVID-19. Only in-frame clones appear in the TCRdb table, and some are missing; sequencing was by immunoSEQ multiplex PCR. The table includes fewer than 200,000 clones, about four fifths detected once. Sequenced input: peripheral blood. These receptors originate from a man aged 65 to 85 with active or convalescent COVID-19.

CDR3: CATSRDVRVREKLFF. The CDR3 DNA is TGTGCCACCAGCAGAGACGTCAGGGTACGGGAAAAACTGTTTTTT. The J gene is TRBJ1-4, the V gene TRBV15; D is possibly TRBD1 (5 bases). The CDR3 consists of 15 residues. The germline V and J ends were trimmed by 0 bases and 8 bases, with 13 bases remaining between them. Germline V CDR1 and CDR2: LNHNV, YYDKDF (reference sequence).

The CDR3 spells CASSPPQGHTNTGELFF. CDR3 nucleotide sequence: TGTGCCAGCTCACCACCCCAGGGGCACACGAACACCGGGGAGCTGTTTTTT. The chain carries TRBV18 and TRBJ2-2; maybe TRBD1 (6 bases). V shed 0 bases and J shed 0 bases, with 11 bases lying between them. This CDR3 region has 17 residues. Germline CDR1 KGHSH, CDR2 LQKENI.

The V gene is TRBV19, the J gene TRBJ1-3, with 7 positions matching TRBD1. V lost 4 bases, J lost 9 bases, and 9 bases stayed unmatched. The germline gives CDR1 LNHDA, CDR2 SQIVND (reference sequence). CDR3 length equals 14 residues. The CDR3, as DNA: TGTGCCAGTAGTAAGGGGGCAGGGAGGCGCACCATATATTTT. It is translated as CASSKGAGRRTIYF.

The genes are TRBV5-5 and TRBJ2-3, with D possibly TRBD1 on 5 matching bases. V lost 2 bases, J lost 4 bases, and 14 bases lay in between. The CDR3 runs 15 residues. Germline loops: CDR1 SGHKS, CDR2 YYEKEE (reference sequence). CDR3 DNA: TGTGCCAGCAGCTTAGATCCGGGCAGGGCAGATACGCAGTATTTT. As protein: CASSLDPGRADTQYF. Full variable domain (outside the CDR3, taken from reference TRBV5-5 and TRBJ2-3): DAGVTQSPTHLIKTRGQQVTLRCSPISGHKSVSWYQQVLGQGPQFIFQYYEKEERGRGNFPDRFSARQFPNYSSELNVNALLLGDSALYLCASSLDPGRADTQYFGPGTRLTVL.

CDR3 DNA: TGCGCCAGCAGCCCACGGACTAGCGGGGTCTACGAGCAGTACTTC. This gives the protein CASSPRTSGVYEQYF. The chain joins TRBV4-1 to TRBJ2-7; 12 positions agree with TRBD2. V trimming: 4 bases; J trimming: 3 bases; junction bases outside the gene matches: 4. CDR1 and CDR2 from the germline V gene are MGHRA and YSYEKL. CDR3 size: 15 residues.

This clone was seen more than once but under ten times. The V gene is TRBV5-1, the J gene TRBJ2-7, with no clear D. Trimming shortened V by 0 bases and J by 4 bases, and 11 bases separated the two germline ends. The CDR3 contains 14 residues. The germline gives CDR1 SGHRS, CDR2 YFSETQ. CDR3 region: CASSLVVQPYEQYF. The CDR3 DNA reads TGCGCCAGCAGCTTGGTGGTACAACCTTACGAGCAGTACTTC.

V usage is TRBV19 and J usage is TRBJ2-3; 13 bases map to TRBD2. The V gene end was trimmed by 5 bases and the J gene end by 8 bases; junction bases not matched to a gene: 7. CDR1 LNHDA and CDR2 SQIVND come from the germline V gene (reference sequence). The CDR3 is made up of 15 amino acids. CDR3 bases: TGTGCCAGTAGTTGGACTAGCGGGAGCCCGGGTACGCAGTATTTT. Translated: CASSWTSGSPGTQYF.

In its sample, this clone was seen once. The chain recombines TRBV11-2 with TRBJ2-2; maybe TRBD2 (6 bases). This CDR3 has 15 residues. The V end was cut by 5 bases, the J end by 2 bases, with 12 bases between. Germline CDR1 reads SGHAT; CDR2 reads FQNNGV. CDR3 loop: CASSHRDFNTGELFF. DNA of the CDR3: TGTGCCAGCAGCCATCGGGACTTCAACACCGGGGAGCTGTTTTTT.

The V and J genes are TRBV27 and TRBJ2-7, with TRBD2 matching 10 bases. The CDR3 loop spans 16 amino acids. Germline CDR1 and CDR2: MNHEY and SMNVEV (reference sequence). With V trimmed by 3 bases and J by 1 base, 6 bases remained unmatched. CDR3 sequence: CASSLMTSGSSYEQYF. The CDR3 nucleotides are TGTGCCAGCAGTTTGATGACTAGCGGGTCTTCCTACGAGCAGTACTTC.

CDR3 in DNA: TGTGCCACCAGTGGAGGCAGTCAAGAGACCCAGTACTTC. Its protein is CATSGGSQETQYF. The rearrangement links TRBV24-1 to TRBJ2-5; D is unresolved. Trimming stripped 5 bases from V and 2 bases from J, with 8 bases between. Germline CDR1 KGHDR, CDR2 SFDVKD. The CDR3 runs to 13 residues.

V usage is TRBV30 and J usage is TRBJ1-2; D uncertain. The CDR3 runs to 14 residues. With 2 bases removed from V and 3 bases from J, the gap between germline ends came to 13 bases. Germline CDR1 is GTSNPN and CDR2 is SVGIG (reference sequence). The CDR3 loop is CAWSLNRGDYGYTF. The CDR3, as DNA: TGTGCCTGGAGTCTGAATCGGGGTGACTATGGCTACACCTTC.

A note on this clone: Different DNA sequences within this sample yield the same CDR3. The V and J genes are TRBV29-1 and TRBJ1-5; 9 bases fit TRBD1. The CDR3 consists of 13 residues. V shed 4 bases, J shed 2 bases, and the junction held 0 bases outside the gene matches. Germline V gene sequence: CDR1 SQVTM, CDR2 ANQGSEA. The CDR3 loop is CSVGTGGNQPQHF. The CDR3, as DNA: TGCAGCGTTGGGACAGGGGGCAATCAGCCCCAGCATTTT. The full variable domain, with the rest looked up from reference TRBV29-1 and TRBJ1-5, is SAVISQKPSRDICQRGTSLTIQCQVDSQVTMMFWYRQQPGQSLTLIATANQGSEATYESGFVIDKFPISRPNLTFSTLTVSNMSPEDSSIYLCSVGTGGNQPQHFGDGTRLSIL.

This clone was counted a single time. The chain couples TRBV12-2 to TRBJ2-4; no check of the table's D call, TRBD2, against the DNA was made. TRBV12-2 is deemed a pseudogene. The CDR3 sequence is 16 residues long. The CDR3 sequence: CASRLTPGLAKNIQYF. The CDR3 DNA sequence: TGTGCAAGTCGCTTAACCCCGGGACTAGCCAAAAACATTCAGTACTTC.

The chain joins TRBV5-8 to TRBJ1-1; D is possibly TRBD1 (5 bases). V dropped 8 bases and J dropped 6 bases, with 11 bases sitting between them. The CDR3 contains 11 residues. Germline CDR1 and CDR2: SGHTS and YDEGEE. The CDR3 spells CASTRGAEAFF. The CDR3 nucleotides are TGTGCCAGTACCCGGGGGGCTGAAGCTTTCTTT.

The V and J genes are TRBV18 and TRBJ1-1; D is possibly TRBD1 (5 bases). V was shortened by 2 bases and J by 4 bases, with 8 bases between the two germline ends. The germline gives CDR1 KGHSH, CDR2 LQKENI. The CDR3 has 13 residues. The CDR3 spells CASSPGRGTEAFF. The CDR3 DNA sequence: TGTGCCAGCTCACCAGGTAGGGGCACTGAAGCTTTCTTT.

This chain uses TRBV5-8 with TRBJ1-1, with TRBD1 as a possible D gene (5 bases). The length of the CDR3 is 14 residues. V was shortened by 5 bases and J by 4 bases, with 15 bases between the two germline ends. Looked up from germline, CDR1 is SGHTS and CDR2 is YDEGEE. The CDR3 sequence: CASSRTPGITEAFF. The CDR3 DNA follows: TGTGCCAGCAGTCGCACCCCAGGGATCACTGAAGCTTTCTTT.

There are a few counts of this clone. This chain uses TRBV19 with TRBJ2-2; 8 bases fit TRBD1. Germline trimming cut 7 bases from V and 1 base from J; bases unmatched to any gene: 5. Germline values: CDR1 LNHDA, CDR2 SQIVND (reference sequence). This CDR3 has 15 amino acids. DNA for the CDR3: TGTGCCAGTACCCCGGGACAGGTGAACACCGGGGAGCTGTTTTTT. Its protein product is CASTPGQVNTGELFF.

The gene calls are TRBV29-1 and TRBJ1-4; D is ambiguous. Germline-derived CDR1 and CDR2 are SQVTM and ANQGSEA. The CDR3 is made up of 10 amino acids. V lost 4 bases and J 6 bases, leaving 3 bases between the germline ends. The CDR3 is CSVADEKLFF. As DNA, the CDR3 is TGCAGCGTTGCGGATGAAAAACTGTTTTTT.

This chain uses TRBV3-1 (or the pseudogene TRBV3-2) with TRBJ2-5, with D maybe TRBD1 (6 bases). Germline assignment: CDR1 LGHDT and CDR2 YNNKEL (reference sequence). The CDR3 is made up of 14 amino acids. Trimming took off 4 bases at V and 5 bases at J, with 14 bases between the two ends. The CDR3 protein is CASSRYRARETQYF. For the CDR3, the DNA is TGTGCCAGCAGCCGCTACAGGGCACGGGAGACCCAGTACTTC.

This chain connects TRBV12-5 to TRBJ2-1; D possibly corresponds to TRBD1 (6 bases). The germline V and J ends were trimmed by 2 bases and 15 bases, with 11 bases remaining between them. This CDR3 contains 11 residues. Germline V lookup: CDR1 LGHNT, CDR2 FRNRAP. The CDR3 DNA sequence: TGTGCTAGTGGTTTGTACAGGGATCTGTTCTTC. It is translated as CASGLYRDLFF.